This TCR beta chain was sequenced for a study of blood T cell repertoires in COVID-19. The method was immunoSEQ multiplex PCR; TCRdb's version includes in-frame clones alone and lacks a portion of them. This table holds nearly 200,000 clones, around four fifths found once. V was pared by 4 bases and J by 9 bases, with 9 bases of the junction left unmatched. Germline lookup yields CDR1 SNHLY and CDR2 FYNNEI. The CDR3 consists of 15 residues. The V and J genes are TRBV2 and TRBJ1-6; 7 bases line up with TRBD1. Material for sequencing was peripheral blood. This receptor was taken from a human donor in a cohort sampled during active COVID-19. The CDR3 DNA follows: TGTGCCAGCAGTGGCCGGGACAGAAACGGTTCACCCCTCCACTTT. Residues: CASSGRDRNGSPLHF.